The 14 T cell receptor beta chains below were found in one sample sequenced in a study of T cell responses to AZD1222 COVID-19 vaccine. The repertoire was sequenced with immunoSEQ multiplex PCR; TCRdb's copy has only in-frame clones and lacks some. Among 150,000 or so clones listed, roughly nine tenths were seen once. The sample consisted of peripheral blood, taken 28 days after the second AZD1222 dose. The origin of the receptors is an adult who received the AZD1222 COVID-19 vaccine.

The gene calls are TRBV7-8 and TRBJ1-5; TRBD1 agrees at 8 bases. This CDR3 comprises 15 residues. Germline values: CDR1 SGHVS, CDR2 FQNEAQ. The V gene end was trimmed by 4 bases and the J gene end by 2 bases; junction bases not matched to a gene: 4. In DNA, the CDR3 is TGTGCCAGCAGCTATTCGACAGGGGGCAATCAGCCCCAGCATTTT. Encoded protein: CASSYSTGGNQPQHF.

This clone was detected once. The CDR3 region is CASSQAGQGFNQPQHF. The DNA of the CDR3 is TGTGCCAGCAGCCAAGCGGGGCAGGGCTTCAATCAGCCCCAGCATTTT. The chain recombines TRBV3-1 (or the pseudogene TRBV3-2) with TRBJ1-5; D may be TRBD1 (5 bases). The CDR3 extends over 16 amino acids. Trimming cost V 1 base and J 3 bases, with 13 bases left between them. In germline, CDR1 is LGHDT, CDR2 YNNKEL (reference sequence).

The chain combines TRBV19 with TRBJ1-5, with 7 bases matching TRBD1. Looked up from germline, CDR1 is LNHDA and CDR2 is SQIVND (reference sequence). The V segment lost 5 bases and the J segment 2 bases; nucleotides outside the gene matches: 9. The length of the CDR3 is 16 residues. The CDR3 sequence: CASSQQGSVGNQPQHF. The CDR3 region has the DNA TGTGCCAGTAGTCAACAGGGGTCTGTGGGCAATCAGCCCCAGCATTTT. Variable domain in full (rest from reference TRBV19 and TRBJ1-5): DGGITQSPKYLFRKEGQNVTLSCEQNLNHDAMYWYRQDPGQGLRLIYYSQIVNDFQKGDIAEGYSVSREKKESFPLTVTSAQKNPTAFYLCASSQQGSVGNQPQHFGDGTRLSIL.

The genes are TRBV3-1 (or the pseudogene TRBV3-2) and TRBJ1-2, with 8 bases matching TRBD1. V dropped 6 bases and J dropped 3; count of bases not matched to a gene: 6. Germline CDR1 is LGHDT and CDR2 is YNNKEL (reference sequence). The CDR3 spans 14 residues. The CDR3 region is CASSLDREDYGYTF. DNA for the CDR3: TGTGCCAGCAGTCTGGACAGGGAGGACTATGGCTACACCTTC.

The rearrangement joins TRBV7-2 to TRBJ2-3; tentative D call: TRBD2 (5 bases). V lost 3 bases, J lost 6 bases, and 19 bases lay in between. CDR1 SGHTA and CDR2 FQGNSA come from the germline V gene. CDR3 length: 16 amino acids. The CDR3 spells CASSFTRIVSADTQYF. In DNA form, the CDR3 reads TGTGCCAGCAGCTTCACTAGAATAGTGAGTGCTGATACGCAGTATTTT.

This clone appeared a single time. The chain carries TRBV5-5 and TRBJ2-7; 7 bases line up with TRBD2. J was trimmed by 2 bases and V by 4 bases; bases with no gene match: 6. The CDR3 consists of 14 residues. The germline V gene encodes CDR1 SGHKS and CDR2 YYEKEE (reference sequence). CDR3 amino acids: CASSGTNTAYEQYF. The CDR3 bases are TGTGCCAGCAGCGGGACTAATACTGCCTACGAGCAGTACTTC.

V usage is TRBV15 and J usage is TRBJ2-3; a possible D gene is TRBD2 (5 bases). This CDR3 is built from 16 residues. Trimming removed 5 bases from V and 1 base from J, with 16 bases in between. CDR1 and CDR2 (germline): LNHNV, YYDKDF (reference sequence). The CDR3 protein is CATSVTLSSGTDTQYF. The DNA for the CDR3 is TGTGCCACCAGCGTGACCTTGAGTAGCGGCACAGATACGCAGTATTTT.

The gene calls are TRBV5-6 and TRBJ2-5, with 7 bases identical to TRBD1. The CDR3 spans 15 residues. With V trimmed by 0 bases and J by 2 bases, 4 bases remained unmatched. Germline V gene lookup returns CDR1 SGHDT and CDR2 YYEEEE. The CDR3 reads CASSLGQGEQETQYF. DNA of the CDR3: TGTGCCAGCAGCTTGGGGCAGGGGGAGCAAGAGACCCAGTACTTC.

The chain carries TRBV2 and TRBJ1-2; D is undetermined. The CDR3 covers 11 residues. CDR1 is SNHLY, CDR2 FYNNEI, per germline. The ends were cut back, 3 bases at V and 4 bases at J, with 3 bases in the middle. The CDR3 DNA reads as TGTGCCAGCAGTGACACCTATGGCTACACCTTC. It is translated as CASSDTYGYTF.

The chain employs TRBV27 and TRBJ1-2; D perhaps matches TRBD1 (5 bases). Between the trimmed V and J ends, which lost 6 bases and 4 bases, there was a span of 12 bases. The CDR3 covers 13 residues. Germline CDR1 MNHEY, CDR2 SMNVEV (reference sequence). The DNA of the CDR3 is TGTGCCAGCAGCCTGGGACGGCTCTATGGCTACACCTTC. Translated: CASSLGRLYGYTF.

The chain joins TRBV3-1 (or the pseudogene TRBV3-2) to TRBJ2-6; 9 nucleotides agree with TRBD1. CDR3 length: 18 residues. Trimming cost V 8 bases and J 2 bases; bases outside gene matches: 13. In germline, CDR1 is LGHDT, CDR2 YNNKEL (reference sequence). In nucleotides, the CDR3 is TGTGCCAGCGGAAGGACCGGGACAGGGTGGCCTGGGGCCAACGTCCTGACTTTC. Translating gives CASGRTGTGWPGANVLTF.

The chain is built from TRBV4-3 and TRBJ2-2; D not certain. With 0 bases removed from V and 6 bases from J, the gap between germline ends came to 11 bases. Germline CDR1 is LGHNA and CDR2 is YSLEER. This CDR3 comprises 15 residues. The CDR3, as DNA: TGCGCCAGCAGCCAAGAACAGTTAAACGCCGGGGAGCTGTTTTTT. As protein: CASSQEQLNAGELFF.

A few counts support this clone. V usage is TRBV30 and J usage is TRBJ2-1; D is ambiguous. Trimming shortened V by 2 bases and J by 0 bases, and 8 bases separated the two germline ends. The length of the CDR3 is 14 residues. Germline-derived CDR1 and CDR2 are GTSNPN and SVGIG (reference sequence). The CDR3 sequence: CAWSMISSYNEQFF. The CDR3 DNA reads TGTGCCTGGAGTATGATAAGCTCCTACAATGAGCAGTTCTTC. The variable domain in full, completed from reference TRBV30 and TRBJ2-1, reads SQTIHQWPATLVQPVGSPLSLECTVEGTSNPNLYWYRQAAGRGLQLLFYSVGIGQISSEVPQNLSASRPQDRQFILSSKKLLLSDSGFYLCAWSMISSYNEQFFGPGTRLTVL.

The chain uses TRBV5-1 and TRBJ2-1; 9 positions agree with TRBD1. Trimming cost V 7 bases and J 5 bases; bases outside gene matches: 1. CDR1 is SGHRS, CDR2 YFSETQ, per germline. The CDR3 length is 12 residues. The CDR3 DNA reads as TGCGCCAGCGGACAGGGGAACAATGAGCAGTTCTTC. Amino acid sequence: CASGQGNNEQFF.